What follows describes a single T cell receptor beta chain. V lost 6 bases, J lost 3 bases, and 3 bases stayed unmatched. CDR1 is SEHNR, CDR2 FQNEAQ, per germline (reference sequence). This CDR3 contains 13 residues. The data belong to a study of T cell responses to AZD1222 COVID-19 vaccine. The protocol was immunoSEQ multiplex PCR, while the TCRdb copy is restricted to in-frame clones and leaves out a portion. Of roughly 200,000 clones listed, approximately 92% are singletons. Here the sequenced sample was peripheral blood, taken 28 days after the second dose of the MenACWY control vaccine. This receptor was identified in an adult who received the MenACWY meningococcal vaccine as a control. The rearrangement joins TRBV7-9 to TRBJ1-2; 8 bases match TRBD1. DNA for the CDR3: TGTGCCAGCAGAACGGACAGGGACTATGGCTACACCTTC. This gives the protein CASRTDRDYGYTF.